The 2 T cell receptor beta chains listed next were all sequenced from one sample in a study of blood T cell repertoires in COVID-19. Clones were read by immunoSEQ multiplex PCR, and TCRdb kept only the in-frame ones, dropping some. The data show roughly 130,000 clones, 90% seen once. What was sequenced was peripheral blood. The receptors stem from a man between 60 and 75 years old with COVID-19, enrolled during active disease.

The V call is TRBV4-3, the J call TRBJ2-5; maybe TRBD1 (5 bases). This CDR3 spans 17 amino acids. Trimming removed 2 bases at V and 5 bases at J, with 21 bases between. Germline loops: CDR1 LGHNA, CDR2 YSLEER. The CDR3 DNA is TGCGCCAGCAGCCAAAGGTTAGGTGAAGGGGCTCGGGAGACCCAGTACTTC. It yields the protein CASSQRLGEGARETQYF.

The chain has TRBV2 and TRBJ1-2; D gene uncertain. Germline values: CDR1 SNHLY, CDR2 FYNNEI. V was trimmed by 2 bases and J by 2 bases, leaving 9 bases between them. This CDR3 comprises 14 residues. CDR3 sequence (DNA): TGTGCCAGCAGTGAAATTCTACAGAACTATGGCTACACCTTC. This codes for CASSEILQNYGYTF.